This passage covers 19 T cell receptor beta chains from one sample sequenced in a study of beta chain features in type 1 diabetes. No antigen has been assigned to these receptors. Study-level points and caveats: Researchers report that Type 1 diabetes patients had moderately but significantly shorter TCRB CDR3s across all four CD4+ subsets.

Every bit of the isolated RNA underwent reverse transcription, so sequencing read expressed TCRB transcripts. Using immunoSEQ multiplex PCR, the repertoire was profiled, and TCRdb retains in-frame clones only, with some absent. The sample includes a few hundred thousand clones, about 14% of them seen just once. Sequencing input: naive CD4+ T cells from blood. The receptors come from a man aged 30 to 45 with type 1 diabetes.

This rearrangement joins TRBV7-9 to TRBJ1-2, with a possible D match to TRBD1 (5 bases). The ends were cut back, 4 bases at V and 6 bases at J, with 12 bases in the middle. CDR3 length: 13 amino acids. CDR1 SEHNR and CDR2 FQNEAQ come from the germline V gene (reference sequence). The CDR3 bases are TGTGCCAGCAGCTCCTCTCCGGGGGATGGCTACACCTTC. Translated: CASSSSPGDGYTF.

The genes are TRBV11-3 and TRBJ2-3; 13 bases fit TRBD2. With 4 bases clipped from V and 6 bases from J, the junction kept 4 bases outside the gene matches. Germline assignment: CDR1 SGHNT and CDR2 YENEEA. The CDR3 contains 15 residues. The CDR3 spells CASSWGTSGADTQYF. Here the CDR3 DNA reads TGTGCCAGCAGCTGGGGGACTAGCGGGGCGGATACGCAGTATTTT.

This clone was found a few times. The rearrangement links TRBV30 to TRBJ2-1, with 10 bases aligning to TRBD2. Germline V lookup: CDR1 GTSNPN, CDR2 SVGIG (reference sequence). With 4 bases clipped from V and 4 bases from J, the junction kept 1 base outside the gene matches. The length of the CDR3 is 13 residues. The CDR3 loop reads CAWTSGSYNEQFF. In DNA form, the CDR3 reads TGTGCCTGGACTAGCGGGAGTTACAATGAGCAGTTCTTC.

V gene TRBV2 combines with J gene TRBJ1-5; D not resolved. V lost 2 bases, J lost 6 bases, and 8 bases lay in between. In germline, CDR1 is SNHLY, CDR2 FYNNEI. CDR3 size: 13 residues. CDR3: CASSENRGQPQHF. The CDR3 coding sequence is TGTGCCAGCAGTGAAAATAGAGGTCAGCCCCAGCATTTT.

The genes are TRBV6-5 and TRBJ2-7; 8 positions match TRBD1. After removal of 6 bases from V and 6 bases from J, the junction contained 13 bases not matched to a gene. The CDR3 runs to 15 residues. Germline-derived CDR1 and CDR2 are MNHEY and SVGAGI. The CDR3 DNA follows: TGTGCCAGCAGGCAAAGGACAGGGAGGAACCTCGAGCAGTACTTC. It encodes CASRQRTGRNLEQYF.

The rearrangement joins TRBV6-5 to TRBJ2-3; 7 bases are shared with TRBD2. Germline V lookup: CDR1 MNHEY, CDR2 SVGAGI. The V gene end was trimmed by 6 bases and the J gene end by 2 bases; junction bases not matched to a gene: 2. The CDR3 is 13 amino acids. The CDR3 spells CASRGTTTDTQYF. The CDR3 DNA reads TGTGCCAGCAGAGGGACTACCACAGATACGCAGTATTTT.

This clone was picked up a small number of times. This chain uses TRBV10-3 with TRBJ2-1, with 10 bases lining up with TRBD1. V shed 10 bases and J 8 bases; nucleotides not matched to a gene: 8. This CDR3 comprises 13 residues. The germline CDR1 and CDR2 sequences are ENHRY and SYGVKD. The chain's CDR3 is CATKGTGEDEQFF. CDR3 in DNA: TGTGCCACCAAAGGGACAGGGGAGGATGAGCAGTTCTTC.

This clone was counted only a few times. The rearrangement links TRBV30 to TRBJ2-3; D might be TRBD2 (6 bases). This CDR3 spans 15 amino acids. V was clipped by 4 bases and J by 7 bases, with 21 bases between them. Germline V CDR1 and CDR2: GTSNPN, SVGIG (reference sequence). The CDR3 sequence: CAWTLRGISYHTQYF. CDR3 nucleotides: TGTGCCTGGACACTCCGGGGGATCTCATACCATACGCAGTATTTT.

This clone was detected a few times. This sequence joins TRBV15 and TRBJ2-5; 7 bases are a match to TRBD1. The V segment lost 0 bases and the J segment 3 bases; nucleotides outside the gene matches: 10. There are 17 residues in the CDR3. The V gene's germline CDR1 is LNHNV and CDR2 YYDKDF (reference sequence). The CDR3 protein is CATSRDPSWDREETQYF. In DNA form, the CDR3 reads TGTGCCACCAGCAGAGACCCCAGCTGGGACAGAGAAGAGACCCAGTACTTC.

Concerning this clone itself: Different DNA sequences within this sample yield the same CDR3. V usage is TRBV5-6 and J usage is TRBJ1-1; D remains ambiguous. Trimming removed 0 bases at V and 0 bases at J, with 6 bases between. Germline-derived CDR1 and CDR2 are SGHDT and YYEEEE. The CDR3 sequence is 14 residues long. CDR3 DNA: TGTGCCAGCAGCTTGGGCCAGGTGAACACTGAAGCTTTCTTT. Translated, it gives CASSLGQVNTEAFF.

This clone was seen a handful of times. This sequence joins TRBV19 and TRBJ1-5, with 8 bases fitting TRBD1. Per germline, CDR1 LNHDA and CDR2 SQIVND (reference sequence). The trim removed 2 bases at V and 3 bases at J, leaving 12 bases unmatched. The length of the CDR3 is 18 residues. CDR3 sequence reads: CASSIRTGNGGTNQPQHF. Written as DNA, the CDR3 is TGTGCCAGTAGTATACGGACAGGGAATGGGGGAACCAATCAGCCCCAGCATTTT.

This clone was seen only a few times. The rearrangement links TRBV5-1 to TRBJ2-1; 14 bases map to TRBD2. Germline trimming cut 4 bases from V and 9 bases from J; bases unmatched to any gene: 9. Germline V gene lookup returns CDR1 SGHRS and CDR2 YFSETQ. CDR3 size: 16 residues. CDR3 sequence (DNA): TGCGCCAGCAGCAAGCCGGGACTAGCGGGAGTTAGTGAGCAGTTCTTC. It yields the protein CASSKPGLAGVSEQFF. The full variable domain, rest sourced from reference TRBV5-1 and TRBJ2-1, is KAGVTQTPRYLIKTRGQQVTLSCSPISGHRSVSWYQQTPGQGLQFLFEYFSETQRNKGNFPGRFSGRQFSNSRSEMNVSTLELGDSALYLCASSKPGLAGVSEQFFGPGTRLTVL.

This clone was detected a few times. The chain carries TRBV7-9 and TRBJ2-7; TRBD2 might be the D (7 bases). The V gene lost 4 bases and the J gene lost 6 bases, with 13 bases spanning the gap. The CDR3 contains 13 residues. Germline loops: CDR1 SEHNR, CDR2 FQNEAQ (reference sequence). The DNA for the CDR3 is TGTGCCAGCAGCTCGAGGGGGGAGGGCGAGCAGTACTTC. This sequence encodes CASSSRGEGEQYF.

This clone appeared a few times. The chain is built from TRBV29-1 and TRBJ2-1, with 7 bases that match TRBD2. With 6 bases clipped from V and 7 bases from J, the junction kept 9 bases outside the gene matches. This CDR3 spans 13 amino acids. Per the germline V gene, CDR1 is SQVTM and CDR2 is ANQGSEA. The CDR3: CSVKPGLTNEQFF. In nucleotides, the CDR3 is TGCAGCGTAAAGCCGGGACTAACAAATGAGCAGTTCTTC.

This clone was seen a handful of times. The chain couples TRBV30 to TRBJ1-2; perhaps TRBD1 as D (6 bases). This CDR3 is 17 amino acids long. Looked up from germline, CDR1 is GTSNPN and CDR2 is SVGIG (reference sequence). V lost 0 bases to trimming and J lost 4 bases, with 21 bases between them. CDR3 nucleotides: TGTGCCTGGAGTGTTCCGCGCGACAGGTACCTCAGCTATGGCTACACCTTC. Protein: CAWSVPRDRYLSYGYTF.

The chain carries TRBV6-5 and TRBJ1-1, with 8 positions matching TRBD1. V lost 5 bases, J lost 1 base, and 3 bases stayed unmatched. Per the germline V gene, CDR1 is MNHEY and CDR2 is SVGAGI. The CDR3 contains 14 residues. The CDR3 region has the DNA TGTGCCAGCAGTCGACAGGGGTCGAACACTGAAGCTTTCTTT. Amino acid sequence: CASSRQGSNTEAFF.

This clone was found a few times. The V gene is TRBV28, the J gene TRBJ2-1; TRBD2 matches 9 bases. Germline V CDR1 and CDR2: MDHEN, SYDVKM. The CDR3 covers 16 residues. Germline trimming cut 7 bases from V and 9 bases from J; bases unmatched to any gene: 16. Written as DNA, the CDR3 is TGTGCCAGCAACCCTCACCCCGGGACTAGCTCCCCTGAGCAGTTCTTC. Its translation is CASNPHPGTSSPEQFF.

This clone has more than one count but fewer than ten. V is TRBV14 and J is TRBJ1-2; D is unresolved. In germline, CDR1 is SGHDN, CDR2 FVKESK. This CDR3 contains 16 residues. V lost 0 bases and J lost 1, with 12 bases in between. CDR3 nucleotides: TGTGCCAGCAGCCAAGATAGAGGGAGTGGTAACTATGGCTACACCTTC. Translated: CASSQDRGSGNYGYTF.

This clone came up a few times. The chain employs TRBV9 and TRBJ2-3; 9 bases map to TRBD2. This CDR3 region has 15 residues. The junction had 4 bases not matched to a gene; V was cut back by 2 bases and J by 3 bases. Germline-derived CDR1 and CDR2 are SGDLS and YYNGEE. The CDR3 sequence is CASSVPSGGTDTQYF. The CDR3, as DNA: TGTGCCAGCAGCGTTCCGAGCGGGGGGACAGATACGCAGTATTTT.